The 21 T cell receptor beta chains below all came from one sample that was sequenced in a study of cytomegalovirus exposure and HLA in healthy donors. Assay: immunoSEQ multiplex PCR; the TCRdb copy retains only in-frame clones and omits some. The sample yields roughly 310,000 clones, roughly 88% seen once. Sample: PBMCs. The receptors stem from a man aged 25 to 45 in good health and CMV-seronegative.

The chain uses TRBV28 and TRBJ1-1; maybe TRBD1 (5 bases). CDR3 length equals 14 residues. In germline, CDR1 is MDHEN, CDR2 SYDVKM. V dropped 6 bases and J dropped 0 bases, with 11 bases sitting between them. The DNA for the CDR3 is TGTGCCAGCAGCGGAGGGGCGGTGAACACTGAAGCTTTCTTT. It yields the protein CASSGGAVNTEAFF.

The CDR3 coding sequence is TGCGCCAGCAGCCGACAGGTGATCTACGAGCAGTACTTC. Its protein product is CASSRQVIYEQYF. This rearrangement joins TRBV4-1 to TRBJ2-7, with a weak D call TRBD1 (6 bases). The CDR3 spans 13 residues. CDR1 is MGHRA, CDR2 YSYEKL, per germline. The germline V and J ends were trimmed by 4 bases and 3 bases, with 10 bases remaining between them.

CDR3 nucleotides: TGTGCCAGCAGGCCGACAGGGCTCGTCTATGGCTACACCTTC. Translation: CASRPTGLVYGYTF. V gene TRBV6-5 combines with J gene TRBJ1-2; 7 nucleotides agree with TRBD1. V shed 6 bases, J shed 4 bases, and the junction held 8 bases outside the gene matches. Germline CDR1 is MNHEY and CDR2 is SVGAGI. This CDR3 is built from 14 residues.

The rearrangement joins TRBV27 to TRBJ1-1, with D tentatively TRBD1 (6 bases). The CDR3 loop spans 15 amino acids. Germline V lookup: CDR1 MNHEY, CDR2 SMNVEV (reference sequence). Trimming took off 2 bases at V and 8 bases at J, with 18 bases between the two ends. CDR3 sequence (DNA): TGTGCCAGCAGTTTAGGGGGCACCCGGGAACGGGAAGCTTTCTTT. Translating it yields CASSLGGTREREAFF.

This chain links TRBV5-5 with TRBJ1-2, with unresolved D. The CDR3 sequence is 15 residues long. The V gene's germline CDR1 is SGHKS and CDR2 YYEKEE (reference sequence). Trimming took 1 base from V and 4 from J, leaving 14 bases between them. As DNA, the CDR3 is TGTGCCAGCAGCTTGATGGCAGGAGGGCTCTATGGCTACACCTTC. Protein: CASSLMAGGLYGYTF.

This rearrangement joins TRBV11-1 to TRBJ1-1; 11 bases line up with TRBD1. From germline, CDR1 is SGHAT and CDR2 FQDESV (reference sequence). V lost 5 bases to trimming and J lost 11 bases; unmatched junction nucleotides: 10. The CDR3 is made up of 14 amino acids. CDR3 sequence (DNA): TGTGCCAGCAGCCACCTATGGACAGGGGGCTATGCTTTCTTT. This gives the protein CASSHLWTGGYAFF.

This clone was picked up one time. The rearrangement links TRBV6-5 to TRBJ1-1; 7 bases line up with TRBD1. CDR1 MNHEY and CDR2 SVGAGI come from the germline V gene. V was clipped by 5 bases and J by 5 bases; unmatched bases: 5. This CDR3 region has 13 residues. The CDR3 spells CASSRETGTEAFF. CDR3 sequence (DNA): TGTGCCAGCAGTAGAGAGACAGGGACTGAAGCTTTCTTT.

The chain recombines TRBV6-5 with TRBJ2-1; 8 bases line up with TRBD1. The CDR3 is 16 amino acids. Germline V gives CDR1 MNHEY, CDR2 SVGAGI. The V gene end was trimmed by 4 bases and the J gene end by 2 bases; junction bases not matched to a gene: 7. As DNA, the CDR3 is TGTGCCAGCAGTTCCCAATTCAGGGGGCCCTACAATGAGCAGTTCTTC. Encoded protein: CASSSQFRGPYNEQFF.

The table lists this clone with a few counts. In DNA, the CDR3 is TGCGCCAGCAGCTTCACGACAGGGGTTGGGTCACCCCTCCACTTT. Translated: CASSFTTGVGSPLHF. The V and J genes are TRBV5-1 and TRBJ1-6, with 8 bases lining up with TRBD1. Germline values: CDR1 SGHRS, CDR2 YFSETQ. V shed 2 bases and J 10 bases; nucleotides not matched to a gene: 8. There are 15 residues in the CDR3.

The chain links TRBV19 to TRBJ2-3, with D uncertain. The CDR3 runs to 14 residues. The V and J ends lost 9 bases and 3 bases respectively, with 16 bases between them. The germline V gene has CDR1 LNHDA and CDR2 SQIVND (reference sequence). This CDR3 reads CASPTARRTDTQYF. For the CDR3, the DNA is TGTGCCAGCCCGACGGCCCGCAGGACAGATACGCAGTATTTT.

The J gene is TRBJ2-1, the V gene TRBV7-9; TRBD2 agrees at 12 bases. The germline CDR1 and CDR2 sequences are SEHNR and FQNEAQ (reference sequence). The length of the CDR3 is 16 residues. With 10 bases clipped from V and 5 bases from J, the junction kept 12 bases outside the gene matches. CDR3: CATSTSGGRSHNEQFF. For the CDR3, the DNA is TGTGCCACCTCAACTAGCGGGGGGCGTTCACACAATGAGCAGTTCTTC.

This sequence joins TRBV18 and TRBJ2-7; a weak D match, TRBD1 (6 bases). The germline gives CDR1 KGHSH, CDR2 LQKENI. The CDR3 is made up of 12 amino acids. The V gene lost 5 bases and the J gene lost 3 bases, with 8 bases spanning the gap. The CDR3: CASSSDSYEQYF. DNA of the CDR3: TGTGCCAGCTCATCGGACAGCTACGAGCAGTACTTC.

The chain joins TRBV19 to TRBJ2-7; D possibly corresponds to TRBD1 (5 bases). CDR3 size: 14 residues. V gave up 5 bases and J gave up 6 bases, with 17 bases separating them. Germline V CDR1 and CDR2: LNHDA, SQIVND (reference sequence). CDR3 bases: TGTGCCAGTAGTGTCTTACAGGTTGGGGCCGAGCAGTACTTC. It yields the protein CASSVLQVGAEQYF.

The rearrangement joins TRBV5-1 to TRBJ1-4; unclear D gene. V was clipped by 4 bases and J by 5 bases, with 15 bases between them. CDR3 length: 15 amino acids. Germline assignment: CDR1 SGHRS and CDR2 YFSETQ. CDR3 bases: TGCGCCAGCAGCACCGGACTCGTTGGGAATGAAAAACTGTTTTTT. It yields the protein CASSTGLVGNEKLFF.

The rearrangement uses TRBV6-5 and TRBJ2-1; D is possibly TRBD1 (6 bases). CDR3 length: 12 residues. Germline loops: CDR1 MNHEY, CDR2 SVGAGI. Trimming shortened V by 6 bases and J by 10 bases, and 13 bases separated the two germline ends. The CDR3 bases are TGTGCCAGCAGCCCCTTTACAGGGGAGCAGTTCTTC. Encoded protein: CASSPFTGEQFF.

Turning to this clone: Other DNA sequences of this sample code for an identical CDR3. The chain employs TRBV4-1 and TRBJ2-7; TRBD1 might be the D (5 bases). The CDR3 length is 15 residues. Trimming pared 1 base from V and 3 bases from J, leaving 13 bases between. Germline CDR1 reads MGHRA; CDR2 reads YSYEKL. The CDR3: CASSQGQGVSYEQYF. CDR3 DNA: TGCGCCAGCAGCCAAGGGCAGGGTGTGAGCTACGAGCAGTACTTC.

The rearrangement uses TRBV5-4 and TRBJ2-1; the D gene is possibly TRBD2 (6 bases). The length of the CDR3 is 14 residues. With 4 bases removed from V and 3 bases from J, the gap between germline ends came to 11 bases. The V gene's germline CDR1 is SGHNT and CDR2 YYREEE (reference sequence). CDR3 bases: TGTGCCAGCAGCCCGAGGCGGGGCTACAATGAGCAGTTCTTC. The encoded protein is CASSPRRGYNEQFF.

This clone appeared a single time. The chain has TRBV5-6 and TRBJ2-1; 10 bases map to TRBD1. This CDR3 spans 17 amino acids. The V and J ends lost 1 base and 5 bases, in that order; junction bases with no gene match: 9. Germline lookup yields CDR1 SGHDT and CDR2 YYEEEE. In DNA form, the CDR3 reads TGTGCCAGCAGCTTGCCCAGGACAGGGGGGATAGACAATGAGCAGTTCTTC. It translates to CASSLPRTGGIDNEQFF.

As for this clone: The same CDR3 can be traced to other DNA sequences in this sample. The rearrangement uses TRBV29-1 and TRBJ2-2; D possibly corresponds to TRBD1 (6 bases). This CDR3 region has 13 residues. Per germline, CDR1 SQVTM and CDR2 ANQGSEA. V was trimmed by 3 bases and J by 2 bases, leaving 7 bases between them. The CDR3 is CSVDRGNTGELFF. Here the CDR3 DNA reads TGCAGCGTTGACAGGGGCAACACCGGGGAGCTGTTTTTT.

The genes are TRBV10-3 and TRBJ2-1; a possible D gene is TRBD2 (5 bases). CDR3 length: 15 residues. CDR1 and CDR2 from the germline V gene are ENHRY and SYGVKD. Trimming left V 5 bases short and J 4 bases short, with 15 bases between. The CDR3 is CAISTREPSYNEQFF. In DNA, the CDR3 is TGTGCCATCAGTACACGGGAACCCTCATACAATGAGCAGTTCTTC.

In DNA form, the CDR3 reads TGTGCCAGCAGCCCACGCCGGGACAGGGGCTTCTACAATGAGCAGTTCTTC. Residues: CASSPRRDRGFYNEQFF. V gene TRBV9 combines with J gene TRBJ2-1; 10 positions match TRBD1. This CDR3 comprises 17 residues. The V gene end was trimmed by 4 bases and the J gene end by 3 bases; junction bases not matched to a gene: 10. The V gene's germline CDR1 is SGDLS and CDR2 YYNGEE.